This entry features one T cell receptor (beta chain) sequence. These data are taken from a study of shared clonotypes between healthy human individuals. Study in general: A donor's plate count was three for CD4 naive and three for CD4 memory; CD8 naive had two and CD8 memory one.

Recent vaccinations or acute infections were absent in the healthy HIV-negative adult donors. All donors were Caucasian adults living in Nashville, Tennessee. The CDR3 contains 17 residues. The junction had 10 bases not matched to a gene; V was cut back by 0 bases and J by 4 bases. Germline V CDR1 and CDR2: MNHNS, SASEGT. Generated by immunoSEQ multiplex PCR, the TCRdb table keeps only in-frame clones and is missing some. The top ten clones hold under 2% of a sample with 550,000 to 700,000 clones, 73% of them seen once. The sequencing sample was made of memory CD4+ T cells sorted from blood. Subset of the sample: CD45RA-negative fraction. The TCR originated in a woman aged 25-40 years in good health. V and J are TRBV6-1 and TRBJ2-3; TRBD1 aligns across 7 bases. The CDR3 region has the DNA TGTGCCAGCAGTGAAGCGCCGGGGACAGAGGGCGCAGATACGCAGTATTTT. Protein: CASSEAPGTEGADTQYF.